This T cell receptor beta chain comes out of a study of PD-1 blockade in classical Hodgkin lymphoma. Details on this clone: What it binds is unknown.

Study-level findings and limits: A significant rise in TCR diversity was seen by C4D1 for CD4+ cells but not for CD8+ cells.

The table came from immunoSEQ multiplex PCR; TCRdb's copy has only in-frame clones and leaves some out. The table records 35,000 to 45,000 clones, approximately 69% of them present only once. Every patient was affected by relapse after autologous stem cell transplantation, while exposure to brentuximab vedotin was not uniform. Responses achieved at best were complete response, partial response or progressive disease. V was cut by 1 base and J by 0 bases, with 10 bases left in between. Germline V lookup: CDR1 ENHRY, CDR2 SYGVKD. This CDR3 spans 16 amino acids. V is TRBV10-3 and J is TRBJ1-3, with unresolved D. This material consisted of peripheral blood mononuclear cells (PBMCs), taken before the second cycle of nivolumab. This receptor was identified in a human donor with classical Hodgkin lymphoma. For the CDR3, the DNA is TGTGCCATCAGTGAGTTGAACAGTGGCTCTGGAAACACCATATATTTT. It specifies CAISELNSGSGNTIYF.